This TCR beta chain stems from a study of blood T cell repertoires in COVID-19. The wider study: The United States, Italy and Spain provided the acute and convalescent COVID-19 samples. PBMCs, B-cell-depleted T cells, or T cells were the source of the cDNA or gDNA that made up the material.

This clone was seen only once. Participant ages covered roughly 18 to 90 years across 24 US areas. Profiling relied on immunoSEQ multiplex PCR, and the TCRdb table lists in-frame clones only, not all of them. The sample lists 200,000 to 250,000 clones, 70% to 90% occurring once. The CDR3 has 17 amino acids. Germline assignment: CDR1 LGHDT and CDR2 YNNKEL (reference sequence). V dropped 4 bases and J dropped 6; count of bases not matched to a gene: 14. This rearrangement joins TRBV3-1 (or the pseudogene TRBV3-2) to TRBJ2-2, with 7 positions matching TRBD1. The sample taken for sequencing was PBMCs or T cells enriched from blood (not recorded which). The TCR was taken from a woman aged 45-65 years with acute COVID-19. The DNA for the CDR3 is TGTGCCAGCAGCCTTCCTACGGCAGGGGGAATAGCCGGGGAGCTGTTTTTT. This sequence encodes CASSLPTAGGIAGELFF.